The rows below give T cell receptor beta chains drawn from one sample of a study of T cell responses to AZD1222 COVID-19 vaccine. Measured with immunoSEQ multiplex PCR; TCRdb has only the in-frame clones, and not every one. The table has under 150,000 clones, over 90% seen once; the top ten hold around 3.3%. The material was peripheral blood, obtained 28 days after the second AZD1222 dose. All receptors come from an adult who received the AZD1222 COVID-19 vaccine. CDR3s include the opening cysteine and the closing phenylalanine or tryptophan. The order of the fields is V gene, J gene, D gene, clone size, CDR3 protein, CDR3 DNA. The D gene is left open where the match is weak. Not all rows give a size; the values are once, few, many and, for expanded clones, a class.

>TRBV6-5|TRBJ1-6|-|-
CASSSPVSPLHF
TGTGCCAGCAGTTCCCCGGTTTCACCCCTCCACTTT
>TRBV28|TRBJ1-1|-|-
CATRTVNTEAFF
TGTGCCACGAGGACAGTGAACACTGAAGCTTTCTTT
>TRBV2|TRBJ1-4|-|-
CASSDDTNEKLFF
TGTGCCAGCAGTGACGACACTAATGAAAAACTGTTTTTT
>TRBV6-4|TRBJ1-6|-|-
CASSDGGRFSPLHF
TGTGCCAGCAGTGACGGGGGGCGCTTTTCACCCCTCCACTTT
>TRBV29-1|TRBJ1-2|-|-
CSGGVIGRGYTF
TGCAGCGGGGGGGTTATTGGACGTGGCTACACCTTC
>TRBV28|TRBJ1-4|TRBD1|once
CASSRQGLNEKLFF
TGTGCCAGCAGTCGACAGGGCCTAAATGAAAAACTGTTTTTT
>TRBV7-9|TRBJ1-6|-|-
CASSSDSPLHF
TGTGCCAGCAGCTCCGATTCACCCCTCCACTTT
>TRBV19|TRBJ1-5|-|once
CASSKRDNSNQPQHF
TGTGCCAGTAGTAAAAGGGATAATAGCAATCAGCCCCAGCATTTT
>TRBV5-4|TRBJ1-2|TRBD1|once
CASSPSGTGIPPRGYTF
TGTGCCAGCAGCCCGTCCGGGACAGGGATTCCCCCTCGGGGCTACACCTTC
>TRBV5-1|TRBJ1-1|-|-
CASSPRVADRLNTEAFF
TGCGCCAGCAGCCCCCGGGTTGCAGACAGATTGAACACTGAAGCTTTCTTT
>TRBV19|TRBJ2-2|TRBD2|-
CASSIHGTNAGELFF
TGTGCCAGTAGTATACACGGGACTAACGCCGGGGAGCTGTTTTTT
>TRBV12-3/TRBV12-4|TRBJ2-2|-|once
CASIKNTGELFF
TGTGCCAGCATAAAGAACACCGGGGAGCTGTTTTTT
>TRBV14|TRBJ1-4|-|-
CASSQNSVNEKLFF
TGTGCCAGCAGCCAGAATAGTGTTAATGAAAAACTGTTTTTT
>TRBV14|TRBJ1-1|-|-
CASSRTDSFGAFF
TGTGCCAGCAGCCGAACAGATTCCTTCGGCGCTTTCTTT
>TRBV5-1|TRBJ2-3|TRBD2|-
CASSLMTSGSLTQYF
TGCGCCAGCAGCCTCATGACTAGCGGGAGCCTTACGCAGTATTTT
>TRBV4-1|TRBJ2-1|-|-
CASSQEGLNNEQFF
TGCGCCAGCAGCCAAGAAGGACTCAACAATGAGCAGTTCTTC
>TRBV10-2|TRBJ1-5|-|-
CASRPGGGNQPQHF
TGCGCCAGCAGACCCGGAGGGGGCAATCAGCCCCAGCATTTT
>TRBV6-6|TRBJ1-2|-|-
CASSYRSSPYGYTF
TGTGCCAGCAGTTACAGGTCTTCCCCCTATGGCTACACCTTC
>TRBV7-2|TRBJ2-7|-|-
CASSPLAPGISYEQYF
TGTGCCAGCAGCCCCCTCGCTCCTGGCATCTCCTACGAGCAGTACTTC
>TRBV6-5|TRBJ1-4|-|once
CASRGTTNEKLFF
TGTGCCAGCAGGGGCACAACTAATGAAAAACTGTTTTTT
>TRBV12-3/TRBV12-4|TRBJ2-2|-|-
CASSFRDTGELFF
TGTGCCAGCAGTTTCCGGGACACCGGGGAGCTGTTTTTT
>TRBV11-1|TRBJ1-2|-|-
CASSLTLLGDYGYTF
TGTGCCAGCAGCCTAACCCTGTTGGGGGACTATGGCTACACCTTC
>TRBV10-3|TRBJ2-7|-|-
CAISDGSTHEQYF
TGTGCCATCAGTGATGGCAGCACCCACGAGCAGTACTTC
>TRBV27|TRBJ2-7|TRBD2|-
CASSQRTSAPYEQYF
TGTGCCAGCAGTCAAAGGACTAGCGCGCCCTACGAGCAGTACTTC
>TRBV27|TRBJ1-2|TRBD1|-
CASSSPGTGQYEYGYTF
TGTGCCAGCAGTAGTCCCGGGACAGGGCAATATGAATATGGCTACACCTTC
>TRBV11-2|TRBJ1-5|-|once
CASSLSGNGNQPQHF
TGTGCCAGCAGCTTATCGGGTAACGGCAATCAGCCCCAGCATTTT
>TRBV5-4|TRBJ1-2|-|once
CASSLEAGQNGYTF
TGTGCCAGCAGCTTGGAGGCCGGACAAAATGGCTACACCTTC
>TRBV4-1|TRBJ1-2|TRBD1|-
CASSQDRGDRSYTF
TGCGCCAGCAGCCAAGATCGGGGGGACAGGAGCTACACCTTC
>TRBV28|TRBJ2-7|TRBD1|-
CASSLTGGSYEQYF
TGTGCCAGCAGTTTGACAGGGGGCTCCTACGAGCAGTACTTC
>TRBV5-1|TRBJ2-1|TRBD2|-
CASSASGRVYEQFF
TGCGCCAGCAGCGCTAGCGGGAGGGTATATGAGCAGTTCTTC
>TRBV7-2|TRBJ2-5|-|-
CASLKGATSQETQYF
TGTGCCAGCTTGAAAGGGGCGACCTCCCAAGAGACCCAGTACTTC
>TRBV6-5|TRBJ2-5|-|-
CASSFDSEETQYF
TGTGCCAGCAGTTTCGACAGCGAAGAGACCCAGTACTTC